This T cell receptor beta chain was sequenced in a study of T-cell reconstitution after alpha-beta-depleted transplantation in children. There are 14 residues in the CDR3. V lost 5 bases to trimming and J lost 3 bases; unmatched junction nucleotides: 3. From germline, CDR1 is DFQATT and CDR2 SNEGSKA (reference sequence). Unique molecular identifiers featured in how the TCRbeta library was prepared. TCRdb processed the PCR reads anew with MiXCR; each CDR3 protein has one entry. The data hold about 230,000 distinct CDR3 sequences, with more than 7.5% observed a single time. This clonotype was seen ten or more times.

This material consisted of PBMCs from the stem cell graft donor, taken from the stem cell graft. The chain carries TRBV20-1 and TRBJ2-1; 11 positions match TRBD2. This TCR was recovered from a human donor who donated a stem cell graft to a child with SCID. The CDR3 region is CSAPLAGVYNEQFF. As DNA, the CDR3 is TGCAGTGCTCCACTAGCGGGGGTCTACAATGAGCAGTTCTTC.